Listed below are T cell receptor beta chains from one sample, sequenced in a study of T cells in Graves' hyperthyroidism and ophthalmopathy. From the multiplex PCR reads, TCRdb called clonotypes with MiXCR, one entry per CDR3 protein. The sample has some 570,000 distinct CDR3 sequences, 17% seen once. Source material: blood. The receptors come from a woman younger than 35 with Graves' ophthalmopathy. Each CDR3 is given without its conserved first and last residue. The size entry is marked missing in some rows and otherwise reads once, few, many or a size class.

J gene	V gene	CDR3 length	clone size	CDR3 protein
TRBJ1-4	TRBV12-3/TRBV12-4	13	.	ASSLGGRESGKLF
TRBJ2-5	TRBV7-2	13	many	ASSLVSGIRETQY
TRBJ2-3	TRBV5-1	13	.	ASSLETSKVDTQY
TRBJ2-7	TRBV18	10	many	ASSPGQGEQY
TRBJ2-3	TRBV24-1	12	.	ATSVTSSADTQY
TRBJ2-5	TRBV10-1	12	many	ASRAGLILWTQY
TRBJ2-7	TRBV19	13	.	ASSKTGPISYEQY
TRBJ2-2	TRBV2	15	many	ASSETPSGENTGELF
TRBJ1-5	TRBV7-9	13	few	ASSQDGDSNQPQH
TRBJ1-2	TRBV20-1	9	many	SGAANYGYT
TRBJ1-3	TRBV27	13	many	ASSSLSQARNTIY
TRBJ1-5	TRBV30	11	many	AWTTRGNQPQH
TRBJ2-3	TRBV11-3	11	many	ASSLGAEDTQY
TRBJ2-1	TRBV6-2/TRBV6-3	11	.	ASSYLGGRREF
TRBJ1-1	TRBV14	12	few	ASSPRRGGTEAF
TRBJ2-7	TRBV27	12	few	ASSLIPRVWEQY
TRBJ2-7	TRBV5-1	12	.	ASSLAQGSYEQY
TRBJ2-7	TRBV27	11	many	ASSRGTGNEQY
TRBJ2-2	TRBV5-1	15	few	ASSFKGTSINTGELF
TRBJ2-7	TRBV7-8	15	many	ASSLETSGSEGYEQY
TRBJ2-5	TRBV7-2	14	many	ASSLDGTSGTETQY
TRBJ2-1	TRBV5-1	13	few	ASSISTGTTREQF
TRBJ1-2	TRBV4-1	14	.	ASSQEGGGSGYGYT
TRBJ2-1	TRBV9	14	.	ASSPDPRGSYNEQF
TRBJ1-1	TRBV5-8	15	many	ASSVGARQGRPTEAF
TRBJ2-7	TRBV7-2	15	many	ASSLEGASGSSYEQY
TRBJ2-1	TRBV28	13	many	ASQFWGEVYNEQF
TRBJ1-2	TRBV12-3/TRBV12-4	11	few	ASSFESQYGYT
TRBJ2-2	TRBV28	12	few	ASTRPLVTGELF
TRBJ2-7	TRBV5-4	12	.	ASSPHGTGEEQY
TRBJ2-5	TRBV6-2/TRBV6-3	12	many	ASSYASRQETQY
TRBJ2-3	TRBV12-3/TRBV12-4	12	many	ASSLDGSTDTQY
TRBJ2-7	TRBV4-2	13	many	ASSPVSGGPGEQY
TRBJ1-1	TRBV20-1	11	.	SSRREMNTEAF
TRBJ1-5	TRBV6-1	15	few	ASHAGGQGRSNQPQH
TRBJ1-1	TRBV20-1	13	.	SANQGFAMNTEAF
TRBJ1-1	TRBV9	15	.	ASSVYGTPLDSAEAF
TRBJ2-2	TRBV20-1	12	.	SAKQGLGTGELF
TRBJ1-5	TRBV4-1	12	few	ASSQEGGNQPQH
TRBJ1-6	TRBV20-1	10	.	SARVGGTALH
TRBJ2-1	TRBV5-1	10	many	ASTQGSGEQF
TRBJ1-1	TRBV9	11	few	ASSEGQGGVAF
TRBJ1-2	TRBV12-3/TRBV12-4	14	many	ASSPRGARVVDGYT
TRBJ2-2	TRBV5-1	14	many	ASSPQRYPNTGELF
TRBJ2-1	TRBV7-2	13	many	ASSLEQYSYNEQF
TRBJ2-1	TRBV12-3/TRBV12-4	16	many	ASSPSHPGTSSDNEQF
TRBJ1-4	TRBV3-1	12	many	ASSHPTTNEKLF
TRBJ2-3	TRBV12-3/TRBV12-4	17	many	ASRPDRFRTPGNTDTQY
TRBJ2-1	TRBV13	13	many	ASSTQRERGNEQF
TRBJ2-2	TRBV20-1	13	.	SAGEAGIPSQELF
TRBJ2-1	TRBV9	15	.	ASSVELRVGGENEQF
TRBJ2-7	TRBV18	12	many	ASSPVNSGYEQY
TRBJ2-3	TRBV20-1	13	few	SARERQGASDTQY
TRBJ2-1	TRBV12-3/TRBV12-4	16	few	ASSFSSGYTYTYNEQF
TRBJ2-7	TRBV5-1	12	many	ASRTGLGMYEQY
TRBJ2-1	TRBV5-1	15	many	ASSLDTAGALYNEQF
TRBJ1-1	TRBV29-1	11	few	SARVGMNTEAF
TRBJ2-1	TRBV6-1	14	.	ASSFPGLVSYNEQF
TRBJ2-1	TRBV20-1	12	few	SARSGSRYNEQF
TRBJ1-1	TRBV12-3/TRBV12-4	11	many	ASSLYGSTEAF